The rows below give T cell receptor beta chains drawn from one sample of a study of graft-versus-host responses after intestinal transplantation. TCRdb's table, derived via immunoSEQ multiplex PCR, lists solely in-frame clones and lacks some. This repertoire shows 100,000 or so clones, about 92% found once; its top ten account for approximately 2%. For these receptors, no antigen is known. Sample: unstimulated CD8+ T cells sorted from spleen or lymph node cells, taken before intestinal transplant. These receptors were taken from a human donor who received an intestinal transplant. Both conserved end residues are part of each CDR3. Fields, in order: CDR3 length, J gene, V gene, CDR3 protein.

CDR3 length: 16; J gene: TRBJ2-5; V gene: TRBV6-5; CDR3 protein: CASSYGTSGGAETQYF
CDR3 length: 13; J gene: TRBJ1-1; V gene: TRBV5-4; CDR3 protein: CASSPDRRNEAFF
CDR3 length: 16; J gene: TRBJ2-1; V gene: TRBV19; CDR3 protein: CASSIGGGGVYNEQFF
CDR3 length: 16; J gene: TRBJ1-6; V gene: TRBV27; CDR3 protein: CASSLYPGQGNSPLHF
CDR3 length: 14; J gene: TRBJ2-7; V gene: TRBV4-2; CDR3 protein: CASSQESGGYEQYF
CDR3 length: 12; J gene: TRBJ2-7; V gene: TRBV7-2; CDR3 protein: CASSFGSGEQYF
CDR3 length: 13; J gene: TRBJ2-7; V gene: TRBV29-1; CDR3 protein: CSVELQGTYEQYF
CDR3 length: 13; J gene: TRBJ2-7; V gene: TRBV19; CDR3 protein: CASSGTGGDEQYF
CDR3 length: 17; J gene: TRBJ2-3; V gene: TRBV4-3; CDR3 protein: CASSQGIAGGDTDTQYF
CDR3 length: 13; J gene: TRBJ1-1; V gene: TRBV2; CDR3 protein: CASMSVPTTKAFF
CDR3 length: 14; J gene: TRBJ2-1; V gene: TRBV9; CDR3 protein: CASSTDRGSNEQFF
CDR3 length: 15; J gene: TRBJ2-3; V gene: TRBV18; CDR3 protein: CASSPETGGTDTQYF
CDR3 length: 16; J gene: TRBJ2-1; V gene: TRBV10-3; CDR3 protein: CAISETSGGVYNEQFF
CDR3 length: 16; J gene: TRBJ2-2; V gene: TRBV4-3; CDR3 protein: CASSQDRQGGTGELFF
CDR3 length: 12; J gene: TRBJ2-7; V gene: TRBV7-2; CDR3 protein: CASSPSSYEQYF
CDR3 length: 14; J gene: TRBJ2-2; V gene: TRBV6-1; CDR3 protein: CATSGTGDTGELFF
CDR3 length: 16; J gene: -; V gene: TRBV7-9; CDR3 protein: CASSSQRGPSSYEQYF
CDR3 length: 12; J gene: TRBJ2-1; V gene: TRBV30; CDR3 protein: CAWTWGGNEQFF
CDR3 length: 17; J gene: TRBJ1-5; V gene: TRBV10-2; CDR3 protein: CASRARALLDSNQPQHF
CDR3 length: 15; J gene: TRBJ1-3; V gene: TRBV19; CDR3 protein: CASSMAGSSGNTIYF
CDR3 length: 12; J gene: TRBJ2-3; V gene: TRBV5-6; CDR3 protein: CASSSRLDTQYF
CDR3 length: 17; J gene: TRBJ1-3; V gene: TRBV4-3; CDR3 protein: CASSQEPGQGRGNTIYF
CDR3 length: 16; J gene: TRBJ1-5; V gene: TRBV7-2; CDR3 protein: CASSLEGRGSNQPQHF
CDR3 length: 15; J gene: TRBJ2-1; V gene: TRBV10-3; CDR3 protein: CAISDGTSGYNEQFF
CDR3 length: 11; J gene: TRBJ2-1; V gene: TRBV6-6; CDR3 protein: CASVAGGEQFF
CDR3 length: 17; J gene: TRBJ2-2; V gene: TRBV10-3; CDR3 protein: CAIGGLAGGLNTGELFF
CDR3 length: 14; J gene: TRBJ1-2; V gene: TRBV27; CDR3 protein: CATGESTGSYGYTF
CDR3 length: 15; J gene: TRBJ1-5; V gene: TRBV4-3; CDR3 protein: CASSQGTGVNQPQHF
CDR3 length: 15; J gene: TRBJ2-3; V gene: TRBV28; CDR3 protein: CASSFLTESTDTQYF
CDR3 length: 13; J gene: TRBJ1-2; V gene: TRBV12-5; CDR3 protein: CASGPGQGNGYTF
CDR3 length: 19; J gene: TRBJ2-1; V gene: TRBV29-1; CDR3 protein: CSVSLAGGPRVSSYNEQFF
CDR3 length: 14; J gene: TRBJ2-1; V gene: TRBV10-3; CDR3 protein: CAIREKGLVNEQFF
CDR3 length: 14; J gene: TRBJ2-4; V gene: TRBV23-1; CDR3 protein: CASSWGLGKNIQYF
CDR3 length: 14; J gene: TRBJ2-1; V gene: TRBV9; CDR3 protein: CASSVASGGDEQFF
CDR3 length: 16; J gene: TRBJ2-3; V gene: TRBV27; CDR3 protein: CASSSPAGVVPDTQYF
CDR3 length: 14; J gene: TRBJ2-3; V gene: TRBV5-6; CDR3 protein: CASSLGGTTDTQYF
CDR3 length: 16; J gene: TRBJ2-1; V gene: TRBV7-9; CDR3 protein: CASSLATSSNTDEQFF
CDR3 length: 14; J gene: TRBJ1-1; V gene: TRBV7-8; CDR3 protein: CASSVGQANTEAFF
CDR3 length: 16; J gene: TRBJ1-2; V gene: TRBV27; CDR3 protein: CASSLSLEGGKYGYTF
CDR3 length: 12; J gene: TRBJ2-7; V gene: TRBV29-1; CDR3 protein: CSLRDSSYEQYF
CDR3 length: 14; J gene: TRBJ2-7; V gene: TRBV11-2; CDR3 protein: CASSPGQGPYEQYF
CDR3 length: 20; J gene: TRBJ2-3; V gene: TRBV14; CDR3 protein: CASSQDPVRKFGGNTDTQYF
CDR3 length: 15; J gene: TRBJ1-5; V gene: TRBV4-1; CDR3 protein: CASSQVEYSNQPQHF
CDR3 length: 16; J gene: TRBJ2-7; V gene: TRBV27; CDR3 protein: CASSFHLGDSSYEQYF
CDR3 length: 17; J gene: TRBJ2-1; V gene: TRBV11-3; CDR3 protein: CASSFSLAGGHINEQFF
CDR3 length: 14; J gene: TRBJ2-7; V gene: TRBV11-2; CDR3 protein: CASSSPGGRYEQYF
CDR3 length: 19; J gene: TRBJ1-2; V gene: TRBV21-1; CDR3 protein: CASSSRIPGQGALSTGYTF
CDR3 length: 17; J gene: TRBJ2-3; V gene: TRBV19; CDR3 protein: CASSPTPGGGSPDTQYF
CDR3 length: 14; J gene: TRBJ1-1; V gene: TRBV4-1; CDR3 protein: CASSQGQMNTEAFF
CDR3 length: 18; J gene: TRBJ2-7; V gene: TRBV6-1; CDR3 protein: CASSERPWLGDSSYEQYF
CDR3 length: 13; J gene: TRBJ2-7; V gene: TRBV2; CDR3 protein: CASRERGIHEQYF
CDR3 length: 14; J gene: TRBJ2-7; V gene: TRBV5-6; CDR3 protein: CASSSGTGIYEQYF
CDR3 length: 14; J gene: TRBJ1-1; V gene: TRBV5-4; CDR3 protein: CASGGSIGNTEAFF
CDR3 length: 16; J gene: TRBJ1-2; V gene: TRBV27; CDR3 protein: CASSLSVREGHYGYTF